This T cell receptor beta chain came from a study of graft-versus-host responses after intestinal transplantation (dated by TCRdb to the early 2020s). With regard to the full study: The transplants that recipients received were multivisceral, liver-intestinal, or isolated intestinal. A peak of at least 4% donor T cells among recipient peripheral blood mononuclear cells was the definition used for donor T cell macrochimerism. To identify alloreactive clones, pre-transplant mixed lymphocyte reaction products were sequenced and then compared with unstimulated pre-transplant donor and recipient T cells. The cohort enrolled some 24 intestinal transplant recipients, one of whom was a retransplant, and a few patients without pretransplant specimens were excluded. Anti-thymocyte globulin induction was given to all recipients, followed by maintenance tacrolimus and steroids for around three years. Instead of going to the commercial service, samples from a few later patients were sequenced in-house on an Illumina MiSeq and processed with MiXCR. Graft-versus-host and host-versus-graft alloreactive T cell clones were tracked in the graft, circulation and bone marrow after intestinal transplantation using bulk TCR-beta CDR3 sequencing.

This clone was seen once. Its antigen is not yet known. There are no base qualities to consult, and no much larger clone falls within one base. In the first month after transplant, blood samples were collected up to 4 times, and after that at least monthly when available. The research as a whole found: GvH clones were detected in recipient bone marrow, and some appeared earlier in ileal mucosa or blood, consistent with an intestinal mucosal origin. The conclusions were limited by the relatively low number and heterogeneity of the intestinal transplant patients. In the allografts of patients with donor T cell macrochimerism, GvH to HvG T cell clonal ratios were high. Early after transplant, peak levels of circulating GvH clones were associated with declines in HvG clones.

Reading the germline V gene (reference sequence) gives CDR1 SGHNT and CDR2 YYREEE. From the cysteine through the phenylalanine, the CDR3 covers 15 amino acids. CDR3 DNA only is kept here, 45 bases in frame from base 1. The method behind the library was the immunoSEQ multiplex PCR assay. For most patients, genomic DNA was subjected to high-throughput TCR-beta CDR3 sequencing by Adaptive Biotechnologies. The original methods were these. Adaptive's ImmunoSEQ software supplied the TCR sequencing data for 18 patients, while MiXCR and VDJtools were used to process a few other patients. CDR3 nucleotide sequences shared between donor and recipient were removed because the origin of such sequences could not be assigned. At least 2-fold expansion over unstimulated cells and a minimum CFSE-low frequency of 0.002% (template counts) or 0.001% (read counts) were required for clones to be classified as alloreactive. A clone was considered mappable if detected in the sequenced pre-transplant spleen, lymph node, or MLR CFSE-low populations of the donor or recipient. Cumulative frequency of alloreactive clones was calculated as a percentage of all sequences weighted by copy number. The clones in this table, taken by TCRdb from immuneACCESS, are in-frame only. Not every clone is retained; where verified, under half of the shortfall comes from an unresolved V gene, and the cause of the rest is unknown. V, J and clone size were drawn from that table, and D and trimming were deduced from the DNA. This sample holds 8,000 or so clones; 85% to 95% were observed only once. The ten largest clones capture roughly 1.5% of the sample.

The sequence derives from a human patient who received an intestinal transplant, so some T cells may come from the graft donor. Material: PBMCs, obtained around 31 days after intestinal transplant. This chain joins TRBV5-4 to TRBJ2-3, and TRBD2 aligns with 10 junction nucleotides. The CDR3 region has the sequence CAASASGGGSDTQYF. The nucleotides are TGTGCAGCTTCAGCAAGCGGGGGGGGGTCAGATACGCAGTATTTT.